These 2 T cell receptor beta chains share one sample of origin, sequenced in a study of blood T cell repertoires in COVID-19. Libraries were prepared by immunoSEQ multiplex PCR; TCRdb keeps only in-frame clonotypes and omits some of them. The repertoire holds about 160,000 clones, with about 80% as singletons. Sequencing was carried out using peripheral blood. Receptor source: a man in his 60s with acute or convalescent COVID-19.

The chain recombines TRBV2 with TRBJ2-1; 8 bases are shared with TRBD2. Germline-derived CDR1 and CDR2 are SNHLY and FYNNEI. The CDR3 totals 15 residues. V gave up 7 bases and J gave up 3 bases; unmatched junction bases: 8. CDR3 residues: CASILGRGGYNEQFF. CDR3 DNA sequence: TGTGCCAGCATCCTTGGTCGGGGGGGCTACAATGAGCAGTTCTTC.

This sequence joins TRBV19 and TRBJ1-3; 10 positions match TRBD1. V dropped 2 bases and J dropped 4; count of bases not matched to a gene: 5. Germline CDR1 and CDR2: LNHDA and SQIVND (reference sequence). The length of the CDR3 is 16 residues. The CDR3 DNA reads TGTGCCAGTAGTATACGACAGGGGGCTTACGGAAACACCATATATTTT. Its translation is CASSIRQGAYGNTIYF.